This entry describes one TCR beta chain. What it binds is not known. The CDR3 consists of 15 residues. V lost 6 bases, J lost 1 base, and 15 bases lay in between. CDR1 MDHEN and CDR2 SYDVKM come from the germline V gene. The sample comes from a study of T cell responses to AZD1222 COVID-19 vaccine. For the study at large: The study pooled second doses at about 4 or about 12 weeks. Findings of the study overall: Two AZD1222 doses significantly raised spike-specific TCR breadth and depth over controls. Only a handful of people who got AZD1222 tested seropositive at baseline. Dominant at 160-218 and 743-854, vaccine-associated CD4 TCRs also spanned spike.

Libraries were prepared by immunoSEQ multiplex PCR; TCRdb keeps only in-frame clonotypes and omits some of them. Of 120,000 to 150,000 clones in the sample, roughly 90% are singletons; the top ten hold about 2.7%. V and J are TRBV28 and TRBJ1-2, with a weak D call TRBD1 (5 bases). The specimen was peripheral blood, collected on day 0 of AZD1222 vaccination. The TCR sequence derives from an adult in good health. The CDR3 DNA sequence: TGTGCCAGCAGCCCGACAGACCCACGTAACTATGGCTACACCTTC. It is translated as CASSPTDPRNYGYTF.